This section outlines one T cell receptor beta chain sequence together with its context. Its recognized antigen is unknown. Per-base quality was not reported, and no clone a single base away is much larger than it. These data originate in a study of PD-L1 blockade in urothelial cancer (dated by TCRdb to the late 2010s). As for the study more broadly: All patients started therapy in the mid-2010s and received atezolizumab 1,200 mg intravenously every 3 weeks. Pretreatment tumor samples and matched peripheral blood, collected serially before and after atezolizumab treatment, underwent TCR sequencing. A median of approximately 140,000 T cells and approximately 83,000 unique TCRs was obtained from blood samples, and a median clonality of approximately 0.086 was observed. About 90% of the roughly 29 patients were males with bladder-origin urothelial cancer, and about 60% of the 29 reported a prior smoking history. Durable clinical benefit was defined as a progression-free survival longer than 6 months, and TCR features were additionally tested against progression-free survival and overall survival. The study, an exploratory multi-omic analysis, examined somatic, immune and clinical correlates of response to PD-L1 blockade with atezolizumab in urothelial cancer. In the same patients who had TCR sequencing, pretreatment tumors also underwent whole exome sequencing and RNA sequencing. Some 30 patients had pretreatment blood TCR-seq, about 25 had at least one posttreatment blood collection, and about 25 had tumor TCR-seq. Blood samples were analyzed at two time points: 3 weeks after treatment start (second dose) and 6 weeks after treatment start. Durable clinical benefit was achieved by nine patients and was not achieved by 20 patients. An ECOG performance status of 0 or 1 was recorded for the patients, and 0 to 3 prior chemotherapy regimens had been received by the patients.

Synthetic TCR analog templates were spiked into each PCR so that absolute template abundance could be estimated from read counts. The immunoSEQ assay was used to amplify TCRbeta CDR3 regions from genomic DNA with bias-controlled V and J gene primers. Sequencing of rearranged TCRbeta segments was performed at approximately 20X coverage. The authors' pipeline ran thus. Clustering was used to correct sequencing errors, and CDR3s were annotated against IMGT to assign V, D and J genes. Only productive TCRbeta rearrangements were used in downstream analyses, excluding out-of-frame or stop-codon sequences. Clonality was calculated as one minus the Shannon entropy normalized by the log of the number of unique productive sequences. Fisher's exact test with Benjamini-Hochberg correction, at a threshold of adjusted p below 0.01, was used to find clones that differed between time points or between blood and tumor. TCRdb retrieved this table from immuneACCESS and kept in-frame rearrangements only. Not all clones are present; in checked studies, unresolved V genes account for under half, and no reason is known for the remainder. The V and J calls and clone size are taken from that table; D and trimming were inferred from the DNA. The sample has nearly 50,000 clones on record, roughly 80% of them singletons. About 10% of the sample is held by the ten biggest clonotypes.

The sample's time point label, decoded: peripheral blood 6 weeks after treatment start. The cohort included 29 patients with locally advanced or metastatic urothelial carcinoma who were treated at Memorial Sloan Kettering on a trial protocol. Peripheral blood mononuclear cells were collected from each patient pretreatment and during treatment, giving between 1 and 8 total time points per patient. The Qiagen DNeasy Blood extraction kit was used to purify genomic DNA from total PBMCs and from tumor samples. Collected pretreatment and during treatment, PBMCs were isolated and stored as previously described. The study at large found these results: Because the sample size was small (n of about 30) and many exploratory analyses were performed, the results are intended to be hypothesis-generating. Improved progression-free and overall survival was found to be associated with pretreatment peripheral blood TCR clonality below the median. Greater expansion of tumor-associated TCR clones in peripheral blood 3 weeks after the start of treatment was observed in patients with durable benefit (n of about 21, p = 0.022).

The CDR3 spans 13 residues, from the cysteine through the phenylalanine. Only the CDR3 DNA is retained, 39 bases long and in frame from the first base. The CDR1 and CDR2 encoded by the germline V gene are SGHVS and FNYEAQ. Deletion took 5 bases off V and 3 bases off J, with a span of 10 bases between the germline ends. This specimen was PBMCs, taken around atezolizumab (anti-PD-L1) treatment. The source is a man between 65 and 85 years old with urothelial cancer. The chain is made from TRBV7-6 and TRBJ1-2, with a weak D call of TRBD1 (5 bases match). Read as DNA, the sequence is TGTGCCAGCAGCCCCCAGGGCGACTATGGCTACACCTTC. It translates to CASSPQGDYGYTF.